The 31 T cell receptor beta chains given below trace back to one sample, sequenced in a study of cytomegalovirus exposure and HLA in healthy donors. This PCR relied on a set of 60 Vbeta primers and 13 Jbeta primers. TCRdb's table, derived via immunoSEQ multiplex PCR, lists solely in-frame clones and lacks some. The profile shows under 95,000 clones, around three quarters of them singletons. Sequencing was performed on PBMCs. The receptor set was obtained from a male donor in good health and CMV-seronegative.

The rearrangement uses TRBV28 and TRBJ2-1, with TRBD2 identical over 9 bases. V trimming: 2 bases; J trimming: 8 bases; junction bases outside the gene matches: 4. This CDR3 contains 14 residues. Germline V CDR1 and CDR2: MDHEN, SYDVKM. In DNA form, the CDR3 reads TGTGCCAGCAGTTTAACCGGCGGGAGGGATGAGCAGTTCTTC. It encodes CASSLTGGRDEQFF.

The chain recombines TRBV28 with TRBJ2-7, with 13 positions matching TRBD2. J lost 4 bases, V lost 8 bases, and 11 bases had no gene match. The CDR3 spans 16 residues. Germline CDR1 is MDHEN and CDR2 is SYDVKM. The CDR3 loop reads CASFTSGRVIGYEQYF. The CDR3 coding sequence is TGTGCCAGCTTCACTAGCGGGAGGGTAATAGGGTACGAGCAGTACTTC.

V is TRBV5-6 and J is TRBJ2-5, with TRBD1 as a possible D gene (6 bases). The CDR3 sequence is 15 residues long. The V gene's germline CDR1 is SGHDT and CDR2 YYEEEE. Trimming took 3 bases from V and 5 from J, leaving 17 bases between them. CDR3 residues: CASSWGDRIGETQYF. The CDR3 region has the DNA TGTGCCAGCAGCTGGGGTGACAGGATAGGGGAGACCCAGTACTTC.

V is TRBV11-2 and J is TRBJ2-2; D gene unclear. The CDR3 is 12 residues long. The germline V gene has CDR1 SGHAT and CDR2 FQNNGV. Trimming removed 2 bases from V and 8 bases from J, with 6 bases in between. The CDR3 reads CASSLNEGELFF. As DNA, the CDR3 is TGTGCCAGCAGCTTAAACGAGGGGGAGCTGTTTTTT.

This clone was seen more than once but under ten times. The V and J genes are TRBV4-1 and TRBJ2-5, with 7 bases matching TRBD1. In germline, CDR1 is MGHRA, CDR2 YSYEKL. The CDR3 covers 15 residues. Trimming took 0 bases from V and 4 from J; bases not matched to a gene: 5. The CDR3 nucleotides are TGCGCCAGCAGCCAAGATTTGAGGGGGCGAGAGACCCAGTACTTC. It is translated as CASSQDLRGRETQYF.

This clone was detected a few times. This rearrangement joins TRBV2 to TRBJ1-2; 7 nucleotides line up with TRBD1. V lost 6 bases to trimming and J lost 10 bases; unmatched junction nucleotides: 14. The V gene's germline CDR1 is SNHLY and CDR2 FYNNEI. This CDR3 is built from 14 residues. This CDR3 is CASSSGGNGVLYTF. The CDR3 DNA sequence: TGTGCCAGCAGCTCAGGGGGAAATGGTGTTCTCTACACCTTC.

This clone was picked up a small number of times. V and J are TRBV13 and TRBJ2-1, with 8 bases fitting TRBD2. Germline CDR1 reads PRHDT; CDR2 reads FYEKMQ (reference sequence). This CDR3 is built from 18 residues. After removal of 6 bases from V and 4 bases from J, the junction contained 17 bases not matched to a gene. The CDR3 bases are TGTGCCAGCAGGGCCCCACCGGGGGGGCGAGGGGTTTACAATGAGCAGTTCTTC. Translating it yields CASRAPPGGRGVYNEQFF.

The gene calls are TRBV5-4 and TRBJ1-2; 7 bases fit TRBD1. Trimming removed 4 bases from V and 4 bases from J; junction bases left unmatched: 10. CDR3 length: 15 amino acids. CDR1 is SGHNT, CDR2 YYREEE, per germline (reference sequence). The CDR3 region is CASSQNAGTVYGYTF. CDR3 DNA: TGTGCCAGCAGCCAGAACGCCGGGACAGTCTATGGCTACACCTTC. Variable domain in full (rest from reference TRBV5-4 and TRBJ1-2): ETGVTQSPTHLIKTRGQQVTLRCSSQSGHNTVSWYQQALGQGPQFIFQYYREEENGRGNFPPRFSGLQFPNYSSELNVNALELDDSALYLCASSQNAGTVYGYTFGSGTRLTVV.

This sequence joins TRBV5-8 and TRBJ1-5; 7 nucleotides align to TRBD1. Germline V gene data show CDR1 as SGHTS and CDR2 as YDEGEE. Trimming at V came to 0 bases and at J to 2 bases, leaving 2 bases not matched to a gene. The CDR3 runs 15 residues. The CDR3 region has the DNA TGTGCCAGCAGCTTGGGGGACAGCCGCAATCAGCCCCAGCATTTT. Translated: CASSLGDSRNQPQHF.

The CDR3 DNA reads TGTGCCAGCAGCCGTCCGGGACAGGAACCGAATTCACCCCTCCACTTT. Its protein product is CASSRPGQEPNSPLHF. V gene TRBV4-2 combines with J gene TRBJ1-6; 8 nucleotides align to TRBD1. The V gene's germline CDR1 is LGHNA and CDR2 YNFKEQ. The CDR3 loop spans 16 amino acids. The junction had 9 bases not matched to a gene; V was cut back by 4 bases and J by 7 bases.

This chain joins TRBV5-1 and TRBJ2-7, with TRBD1 matching 7 bases. Per germline, CDR1 SGHRS and CDR2 YFSETQ. V gave up 0 bases and J gave up 6 bases; unmatched junction bases: 9. CDR3 length: 15 residues. The CDR3 DNA reads TGCGCCAGCAGCTTGGCGACAGGGAAAGGATCCGAGCAGTACTTC. This codes for CASSLATGKGSEQYF.

This clone was picked up one time. At one of its ends the junction is not consistent with the germline gene, which may arise from a read error. This chain links TRBV5-1 with TRBJ1-2, with D hard to call. Germline V gives CDR1 SGHRS, CDR2 YFSETQ. This CDR3 is 13 amino acids long. DNA for the CDR3: TGCGCCAGCAGCTTGGGCGAGGCCTATGGCTACCCCTTC. The encoded protein is CASSLGEAYGYPF.

This clone has a handful of counts. V gene TRBV6-5 combines with J gene TRBJ1-1; tentative D call: TRBD1 (6 bases). V lost 2 bases, J lost 4 bases, and 11 bases lay in between. The germline gives CDR1 MNHEY, CDR2 SVGAGI. The CDR3 covers 14 residues. This chain's CDR3 is CASSYTDSSTEAFF. The CDR3 nucleotides read TGTGCCAGCAGTTACACGGACAGTTCCACTGAAGCTTTCTTT.

This clone was counted only a few times. V usage is TRBV2 and J usage is TRBJ2-7; the D is unclear. Germline V CDR1 and CDR2: SNHLY, FYNNEI. This CDR3 is 13 amino acids long. V was trimmed by 7 bases and J by 7 bases, leaving 17 bases between them. The CDR3 region is CASMVDVGREQYF. CDR3 DNA: TGTGCCAGCATGGTAGATGTGGGCCGGGAGCAGTACTTC.

This clone was seen just once. The CDR3 is CASSESGARRGGRFAGELFF. The CDR3 coding sequence is TGTGCCAGCAGTGAATCGGGGGCGCGACGGGGGGGCCGTTTCGCCGGGGAGCTGTTTTTT. The rearrangement links TRBV2 to TRBJ2-2, with 8 bases that match TRBD2. The V gene end was trimmed by 2 bases and the J gene end by 6 bases; junction bases not matched to a gene: 20. Germline loops: CDR1 SNHLY, CDR2 FYNNEI. The CDR3 loop spans 20 amino acids.

The chain couples TRBV20-1 to TRBJ2-1, with D unresolved. This CDR3 is built from 11 residues. Germline-derived CDR1 and CDR2 are DFQATT and SNEGSKA (reference sequence). Between the trimmed V and J ends, which lost 0 bases and 16 bases, there was a span of 13 bases. DNA of the CDR3: TGCAGTGCTAGAGATGGTACTGTCCCCTTCTTC. It yields the protein CSARDGTVPFF.

The chain combines TRBV29-1 with TRBJ2-3; D gene ambiguous. Looked up from germline, CDR1 is SQVTM and CDR2 is ANQGSEA. CDR3 length: 11 residues. V lost 3 bases to trimming and J lost 4 bases, with 5 bases between them. CDR3 protein: CSVERSDTQYF. CDR3 DNA: TGCAGCGTTGAGAGGTCAGATACGCAGTATTTT.

This clone turned up a few times. The V gene is TRBV27, the J gene TRBJ2-1; 8 bases fit TRBD1. Germline CDR1 is MNHEY and CDR2 is SMNVEV (reference sequence). The CDR3 consists of 14 residues. The V and J ends lost 7 bases and 9 bases, in that order; junction bases with no gene match: 11. CDR3: CASNPSAGGVEQFF. Written as DNA, the CDR3 is TGTGCCAGCAATCCGTCGGCAGGGGGCGTTGAGCAGTTCTTC.

V usage is TRBV4-2 and J usage is TRBJ2-7; 10 bases match TRBD2. The J segment lost 7 bases and the V segment lost 0 bases, leaving 6 bases of the junction unmatched. Germline V gene data show CDR1 as LGHNA and CDR2 as YNFKEQ. The CDR3 runs 15 residues. CDR3 in DNA: TGTGCCAGCAGCCAAGATAGCGGGGGGCCTGGGGAGCAGTACTTC. It codes for CASSQDSGGPGEQYF.

This chain connects TRBV5-1 to TRBJ2-7; 13 nucleotides match TRBD2. The CDR3 runs 16 residues. Germline assignment: CDR1 SGHRS and CDR2 YFSETQ. The V and J ends lost 4 bases and 4 bases, in that order; junction bases with no gene match: 8. Here the CDR3 DNA reads TGCGCCAGCAGCGCGGGGACTAGCGGGGAGAGATACGAGCAGTACTTC. Residues: CASSAGTSGERYEQYF.

The chain is built from TRBV7-9 and TRBJ1-4, with TRBD1 identical over 9 bases. Trimming cost V 5 bases and J 6 bases; bases outside gene matches: 7. Germline CDR1 and CDR2: SEHNR and FQNEAQ (reference sequence). This CDR3 spans 15 amino acids. The CDR3 protein is CASSPRQGEDEKLFF. CDR3 DNA sequence: TGTGCCAGCAGCCCTCGACAGGGGGAAGATGAAAAACTGTTTTTT.

The rearrangement joins TRBV7-2 to TRBJ2-7; the match to TRBD2 covers 7 bases. Germline V CDR1 and CDR2: SGHTA, FQGNSA. The CDR3 consists of 14 residues. Losses at the gene ends were 5 bases for V and 1 base for J; bases not matched to a gene: 5. DNA for the CDR3: TGTGCCAGCAGCAAAGCGGGGACGTCCTACGAGCAGTACTTC. Residues: CASSKAGTSYEQYF.

The genes are TRBV5-1 and TRBJ2-7; 9 bases line up with TRBD1. The germline gives CDR1 SGHRS, CDR2 YFSETQ. This CDR3 spans 14 amino acids. J gave up 2 bases and V 4 bases, and 4 bases lay outside the gene matches. For the CDR3, the DNA is TGCGCCAGCAGCAGTCGACAGGGGGCCTACGAGCAGTACTTC. This gives the protein CASSSRQGAYEQYF.

The chain has TRBV7-2 and TRBJ1-1; tentative D call: TRBD1 (6 bases). The V gene's germline CDR1 is SGHTA and CDR2 FQGNSA. V was shortened by 3 bases and J by 6 bases, with 14 bases between the two germline ends. This CDR3 comprises 14 residues. DNA of the CDR3: TGTGCCAGCAGCTTGAAAAACAGGGCCCCTGAAGCTTTCTTT. This encodes CASSLKNRAPEAFF.

This chain connects TRBV18 to TRBJ2-1; 14 positions agree with TRBD2. Germline trimming cut 4 bases from V and 5 bases from J; bases unmatched to any gene: 4. The CDR3 loop spans 16 amino acids. Germline lookup yields CDR1 KGHSH and CDR2 LQKENI. This CDR3 reads CASSRGLAGDDNEQFF. The CDR3 region has the DNA TGTGCCAGCTCACGGGGACTAGCGGGAGACGACAATGAGCAGTTCTTC.

The chain carries TRBV2 and TRBJ1-2; D unresolved. Germline V gene data show CDR1 as SNHLY and CDR2 as FYNNEI. Trimming removed 5 bases at V and 6 bases at J, with 13 bases between. There are 13 residues in the CDR3. CDR3 region: CASSPTEGHGYTF. Written as DNA, the CDR3 is TGTGCCAGCAGTCCAACAGAAGGTCATGGCTACACCTTC.

The chain uses TRBV7-2 and TRBJ2-1, with 9 bases fitting TRBD2. The trim removed 2 bases at V and 5 bases at J, leaving 10 bases unmatched. Germline CDR1 reads SGHTA; CDR2 reads FQGNSA. The CDR3 is made up of 17 amino acids. CDR3 protein: CASSLIFSGGGNNEQFF. For the CDR3, the DNA is TGTGCCAGCAGCTTAATATTTAGCGGGGGAGGAAACAATGAGCAGTTCTTC.

This chain uses TRBV6-5 with TRBJ2-3, with 11 nucleotides matching TRBD2. The V gene's germline CDR1 is MNHEY and CDR2 SVGAGI. This CDR3 has 14 amino acids. The V gene end was trimmed by 7 bases and the J gene end by 4 bases; junction bases not matched to a gene: 4. The CDR3 nucleotides read TGTGCCAGCACCAGACTAGCGGGGTCAGATACGCAGTATTTT. Translating gives CASTRLAGSDTQYF.

The chain recombines TRBV5-6 with TRBJ2-1, with 10 nucleotides matching TRBD1. The V segment lost 4 bases and the J segment 3 bases; nucleotides outside the gene matches: 7. The CDR3 spans 16 residues. Looked up from germline, CDR1 is SGHDT and CDR2 is YYEEEE. CDR3 nucleotide sequence: TGTGCCAGCAGCCCGTCCGGGACAGGGGACTACAATGAGCAGTTCTTC. This translates into CASSPSGTGDYNEQFF.

This chain uses TRBV7-9 with TRBJ2-2, with 10 positions matching TRBD1. With 5 bases clipped from V and 4 bases from J, the junction kept 4 bases outside the gene matches. CDR1 SEHNR and CDR2 FQNEAQ come from the germline V gene (reference sequence). This CDR3 comprises 15 residues. CDR3 region: CASSGRDRGTGELFF. In DNA, the CDR3 is TGTGCCAGCAGCGGCCGGGACAGGGGCACCGGGGAGCTGTTTTTT.

This clone has only a few counts. The chain is built from TRBV19 and TRBJ1-2; no reliable D call. The germline gives CDR1 LNHDA, CDR2 SQIVND (reference sequence). The CDR3 length is 14 residues. Trimming removed 5 bases from V and 3 bases from J, with 13 bases in between. The CDR3 spells CASSLGSPDYGYTF. CDR3 sequence (DNA): TGTGCCAGTAGTCTTGGCTCACCAGACTATGGCTACACCTTC.